The sample holds one count of the clone carrying this T cell receptor beta chain. What it binds is unknown. This sample stems from a study of T cell responses to AZD1222 COVID-19 vaccine. Study background: Second doses that came at about 4 or about 12 weeks were put together.

Libraries were prepared by immunoSEQ multiplex PCR; TCRdb keeps only in-frame clonotypes and omits some of them. This repertoire shows about 100,000 clones, 80% to 90% found once; its top ten account for 3% to 4%. Points from the study as a whole: Reportedly, nearly half of unique spike TCRs recognized epitopes outside B.1.351/B.1.1.7 mutations.

Specimen: peripheral blood, collected on day 0 of AZD1222 vaccination. This TCR came from an adult in good health.

The CDR3 bases are TGTGCCAGCAGTATTGACAGGTCGGGCAATCAGCCCCAGCATTTT. The encoded protein is CASSIDRSGNQPQHF. The chain recombines TRBV2 with TRBJ1-5; possibly TRBD1 for D (6 bases). V was trimmed by 5 bases and J by 2 bases, leaving 13 bases between them. Germline V gene lookup returns CDR1 SNHLY and CDR2 FYNNEI. This CDR3 is built from 15 residues.